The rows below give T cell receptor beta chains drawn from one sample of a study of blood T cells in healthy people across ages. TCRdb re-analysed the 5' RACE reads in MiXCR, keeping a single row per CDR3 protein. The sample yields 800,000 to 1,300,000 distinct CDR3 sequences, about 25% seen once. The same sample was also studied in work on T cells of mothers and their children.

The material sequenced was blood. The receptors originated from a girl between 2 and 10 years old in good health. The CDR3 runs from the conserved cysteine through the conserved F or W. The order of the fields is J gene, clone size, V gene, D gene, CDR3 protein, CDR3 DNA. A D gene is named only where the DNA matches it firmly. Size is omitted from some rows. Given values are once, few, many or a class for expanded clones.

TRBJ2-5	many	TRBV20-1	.	CSARVANQETQYF	TGCAGTGCTAGAGTGGCGAACCAAGAGACCCAGTACTTC
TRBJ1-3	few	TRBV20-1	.	CSVGQTGNTIYF	TGCAGTGTAGGACAGACGGGAAACACCATATATTTT
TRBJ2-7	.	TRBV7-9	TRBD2	CASSLGLAGNYEQYF	TGTGCCAGCAGCTTAGGGCTAGCGGGGAACTACGAGCAGTACTTC
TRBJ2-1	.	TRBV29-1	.	CSIPGGGLWNEQFF	TGCAGCATCCCCGGGGGAGGTTTATGGAATGAGCAGTTCTTC
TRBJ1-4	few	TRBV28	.	CASSRDGGGWGFF	TGTGCCAGCAGTCGGGATGGTGGGGGATGGGGATTTTTT
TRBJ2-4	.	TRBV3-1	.	CASSQDSRRSKNIQYF	TGTGCCAGCAGCCAAGATAGCCGGCGTTCCAAAAACATTCAGTACTTC
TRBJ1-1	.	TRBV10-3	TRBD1	CAISQADRDRGVGNTEAFF	TGTGCCATCAGCCAGGCGGACCGGGACAGGGGTGTCGGGAACACTGAAGCTTTCTTT
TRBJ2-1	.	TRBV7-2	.	CASSLVIGGPDVQFF	TGTGCCAGCAGCTTAGTCATAGGCGGTCCGGATGTGCAGTTCTTC
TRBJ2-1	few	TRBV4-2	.	CASSQDSLVHEQFF	TGTGCCAGCAGCCAAGACTCCCTAGTCCATGAGCAGTTCTTC
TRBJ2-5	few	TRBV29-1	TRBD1	CSFAQGALRETQYF	TGCAGCTTCGCACAGGGGGCGCTCAGAGAGACCCAGTACTTC
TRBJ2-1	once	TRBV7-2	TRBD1	CASSLWTGGFNEQFF	TGTGCCAGCAGCTTATGGACAGGGGGCTTCAATGAGCAGTTCTTC
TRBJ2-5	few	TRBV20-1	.	CSAMTGAGETQYF	TGCAGTGCTATGACGGGAGCTGGGGAGACCCAGTACTTC
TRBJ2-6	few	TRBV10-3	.	CAISDTNLGTPVSGANVLTF	TGTGCCATCAGTGATACTAATTTGGGGACACCGGTCTCTGGGGCCAACGTCCTGACTTTC
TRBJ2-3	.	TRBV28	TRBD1	CATQGGQGTDTQYF	TGTGCCACCCAGGGGGGACAGGGCACAGATACGCAGTATTTT
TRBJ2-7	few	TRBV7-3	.	CASSLLAGSGEQYF	TGTGCCAGCAGCTTATTGGCGGGATCGGGAGAGCAGTACTTC
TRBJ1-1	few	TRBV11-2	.	CASSPALGVHTEAFF	TGTGCCAGCAGCCCCGCCCTTGGGGTACACACTGAAGCTTTCTTT
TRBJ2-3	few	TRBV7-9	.	CASSLSANTQYF	TGTGCCAGCAGCTTAAGTGCGAATACGCAGTATTTT
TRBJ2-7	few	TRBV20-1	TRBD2	CSARASGYEQYF	TGCAGTGCTCGGGCTAGCGGATACGAGCAGTACTTC
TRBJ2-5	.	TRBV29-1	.	CSVVLGLETQYF	TGCAGCGTTGTGCTCGGTCTGGAGACCCAGTACTTC
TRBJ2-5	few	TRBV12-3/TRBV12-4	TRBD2	CASSLAGIYAQETQYF	TGTGCCAGCAGTCTAGCGGGGATTTACGCTCAAGAGACCCAGTACTTC
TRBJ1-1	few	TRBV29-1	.	CSVEGRGETEAFF	TGCAGCGTTGAAGGTAGGGGGGAGACTGAAGCTTTCTTT
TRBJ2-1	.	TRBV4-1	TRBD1	CASSQDPGTGVQFF	TGCGCCAGCAGCCAAGATCCGGGGACAGGGGTTCAGTTCTTC
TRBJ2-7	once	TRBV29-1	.	CSAGDSGNEQYF	TGCAGCGCCGGGGACTCGGGGAACGAGCAGTACTTC
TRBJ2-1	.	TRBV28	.	CASRHRAPRDNEQFF	TGTGCCAGCCGTCACCGGGCCCCCAGGGACAATGAGCAGTTCTTC
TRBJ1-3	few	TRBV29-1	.	CSATSRIRSGNTIYF	TGCAGCGCTACCTCCCGTATCCGCTCTGGAAACACCATATATTTT
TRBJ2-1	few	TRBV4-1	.	CASSQEGQQGAQEFF	TGCGCCAGCAGCCAGGAAGGACAGCAAGGGGCTCAGGAATTCTTC
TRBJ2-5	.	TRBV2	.	CASSGVGRASKRETQYF	TGTGCCAGCAGTGGAGTTGGCAGGGCGTCGAAAAGGGAGACCCAGTACTTC
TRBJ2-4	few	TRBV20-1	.	CSASEPGLAKNIQYF	TGCAGTGCTTCCGAGCCCGGACTAGCCAAAAACATTCAGTACTTC
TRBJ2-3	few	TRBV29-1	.	CSVEGLGAGTDTQYF	TGCAGCGTTGAGGGTTTGGGGGCCGGGACAGATACGCAGTATTTT
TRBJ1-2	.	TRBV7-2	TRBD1	CASSFSRGGTGAYGYTF	TGTGCCAGCAGCTTCTCCCGAGGCGGGACAGGGGCATACGGCTACACCTTC
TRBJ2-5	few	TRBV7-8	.	CASSFLGTLEETQYF	TGTGCCAGCAGCTTTCTAGGGACCCTCGAGGAGACCCAGTACTTC
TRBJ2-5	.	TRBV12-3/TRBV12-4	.	CASSPVWETQYF	TGTGCCAGCAGCCCCGTCTGGGAGACCCAGTACTTC
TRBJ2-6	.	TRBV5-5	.	CAGSPFEGANVLTF	TGTGCCGGCAGCCCGTTCGAGGGGGCCAACGTCCTGACTTTC
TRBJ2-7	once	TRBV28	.	CASSLESLHEQYF	TGTGCCAGCAGTTTGGAAAGCCTCCACGAGCAGTACTTC
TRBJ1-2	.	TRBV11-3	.	CASSFGQIANYGYTF	TGTGCCAGCAGCTTCGGACAGATAGCTAACTATGGCTACACCTTC
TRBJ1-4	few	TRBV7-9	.	CASRVVSPNEKLFF	TGTGCCAGCAGGGTAGTCTCCCCTAATGAAAAACTGTTTTTT
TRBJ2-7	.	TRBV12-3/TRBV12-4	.	CASRGGGEQYF	TGTGCCAGCAGGGGAGGGGGCGAGCAGTACTTC
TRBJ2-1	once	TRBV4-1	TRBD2	CASSHPLAGGMNEQFF	TGCGCCAGCAGCCACCCACTAGCGGGGGGGATGAATGAGCAGTTCTTC
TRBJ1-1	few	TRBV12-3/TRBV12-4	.	CASSPTRWGPKF	TGTGCCAGCAGCCCTACACGGTGGGGGCCCAAATTT
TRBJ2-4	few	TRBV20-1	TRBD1	CSAREKAGTDYLLAKNIQYF	TGCAGTGCTAGAGAAAAAGCTGGGACAGACTATCTGCTAGCCAAAAACATTCAGTACTTC
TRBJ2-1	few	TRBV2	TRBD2	CAKSTSIAREQFF	TGTGCCAAGTCGACTAGCATAGCCCGTGAGCAGTTCTTC
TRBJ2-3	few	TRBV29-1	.	CSVDTDPTSTDTQYF	TGCAGCGTTGATACAGATCCTACTAGCACAGATACGCAGTATTTT
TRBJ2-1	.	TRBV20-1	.	CSARARPPGNEQFF	TGCAGTGCTAGAGCCCGACCTCCGGGCAATGAGCAGTTCTTC
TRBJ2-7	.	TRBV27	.	CASSWGGTYEQYF	TGTGCCAGCAGTTGGGGCGGAACCTACGAGCAGTACTTC
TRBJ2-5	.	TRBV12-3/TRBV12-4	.	CASMGLETQYF	TGTGCCAGCATGGGTTTAGAGACCCAGTACTTC
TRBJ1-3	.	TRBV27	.	CASSPDPGNTIYF	TGTGCCAGCAGTCCCGACCCCGGAAACACCATATATTTT
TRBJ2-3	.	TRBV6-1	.	CASSEQRTSTDTQYF	TGTGCCAGCAGTGAACAGCGAACTAGCACAGATACGCAGTATTTT
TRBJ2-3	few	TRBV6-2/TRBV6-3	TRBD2	CASSYSRVTSGVSSTDTQYF	TGTGCCAGCAGTTACTCGAGAGTGACTAGCGGGGTATCTAGCACAGATACGCAGTATTTT
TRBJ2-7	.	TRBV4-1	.	CASSQGQYYEQYF	TGCGCCAGCAGCCAAGGACAGTATTACGAGCAGTACTTC
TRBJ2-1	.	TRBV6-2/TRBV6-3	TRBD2	CASSIRTSGGADEQFF	TGTGCCAGCAGCATACGGACTAGCGGGGGGGCTGATGAGCAGTTCTTC
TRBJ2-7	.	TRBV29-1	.	CSVDEYEQYF	TGCAGCGTTGACGAGTACGAGCAGTACTTC
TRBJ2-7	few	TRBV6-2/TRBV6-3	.	CASSPSTGRGYEQYF	TGTGCCAGCAGTCCGTCGACGGGGAGGGGGTACGAGCAGTACTTC
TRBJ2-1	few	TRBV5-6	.	CASSLAEGGQFF	TGTGCCAGCAGCTTGGCCGAAGGGGGGCAGTTCTTC
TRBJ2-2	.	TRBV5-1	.	CASSPGVDPRVRELFF	TGCGCCAGCAGCCCCGGGGTAGATCCAAGAGTAAGGGAGCTGTTTTTT
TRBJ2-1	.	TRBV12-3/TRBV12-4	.	CASGFQAEQFF	TGTGCCAGCGGTTTTCAGGCGGAGCAGTTCTTC
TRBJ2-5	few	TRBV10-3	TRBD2	CAILSGSDETQYF	TGTGCCATACTTAGCGGGAGCGATGAGACCCAGTACTTC
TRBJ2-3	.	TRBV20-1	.	CSAEAVDTQYF	TGCAGTGCTGAGGCCGTAGATACGCAGTATTTT
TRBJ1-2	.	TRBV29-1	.	CSVDKVLDYGYTF	TGCAGCGTTGATAAGGTTTTGGACTATGGCTACACCTTC